The clone carrying this TCR beta chain appeared a few times. MiXCR was run by TCRdb on the 5' RACE reads, yielding one entry per CDR3 protein. The sample includes some 66,000 distinct CDR3 sequences, roughly 13% of them seen just once. The sample is drawn from a study of early T cells in non-severe SARS-CoV-2 infection. The germline CDR1 and CDR2 sequences are SGHTA and FQGTGA. V shed 1 base, J shed 5 bases, and the junction held 4 bases outside the gene matches. This CDR3 contains 16 residues. V and J are TRBV7-3 and TRBJ2-1; 11 bases are a match to TRBD2. This TCR was sampled from an adult who was a healthcare worker with PCR-confirmed SARS-CoV-2 infection or an uninfected control (not recorded which). Sequencing was carried out using whole blood. CDR3 sequence: CASSLSGTSGHNEQFF. The CDR3 DNA sequence: TGTGCCAGCAGCTTAAGTGGGACTAGCGGCCACAATGAGCAGTTCTTC.